This record looks at one TCR beta chain sequence and its context. Its antigen is not known. The CDR3 is 15 amino acids. Germline V gene lookup returns CDR1 KGHDR and CDR2 SFDVKD. V was cut by 3 bases and J by 3 bases, with 11 bases left in between. This entry belongs to a study of T cell responses to AZD1222 COVID-19 vaccine. Libraries were prepared by immunoSEQ multiplex PCR; TCRdb keeps only in-frame clonotypes and omits some of them. Of about 88,000 clones in the sample, approximately 89% were seen once. Study-level results: Repertoire sampling was restricted to post-peak T cell response timepoints.

This TCR was sampled from an adult in good health. Here the sequenced sample was peripheral blood, taken on day 0 of MenACWY control vaccination. The V call is TRBV24-1, the J call TRBJ2-1; weak D call: TRBD2 (6 bases). The DNA for the CDR3 is TGTGCCACCAGTGATAGGAAGGGAGGCTACAATGAGCAGTTCTTC. The encoded protein is CATSDRKGGYNEQFF.